Listed here is a single TCR beta chain. The sort gate was single viable CD3+CD4+CD8-CD45RO+ cells for memory CD4+ T cells. This entry is derived from a study of memory CD4+ T cells and cytomegalovirus serostatus. Using immunoSEQ multiplex PCR, the repertoire was profiled, and TCRdb retains in-frame clones only, with some absent. In the table there are 56,000 or so clones, over 80% of which are singletons. The V gene lost 1 base and the J gene lost 6 bases, with 9 bases spanning the gap. CDR3 length: 13 amino acids. The germline CDR1 and CDR2 sequences are KGHSY and FQNENV. The V call is TRBV16, the J call TRBJ2-5; D not resolved. The sequenced sample consisted of memory CD4+ T cells from blood. The receptor was isolated from an adult in good health and CMV-seronegative. CDR3 amino acids: CASSQWVRQTQYF. The CDR3, as DNA: TGTGCCAGCAGCCAATGGGTTCGGCAGACCCAGTACTTC.